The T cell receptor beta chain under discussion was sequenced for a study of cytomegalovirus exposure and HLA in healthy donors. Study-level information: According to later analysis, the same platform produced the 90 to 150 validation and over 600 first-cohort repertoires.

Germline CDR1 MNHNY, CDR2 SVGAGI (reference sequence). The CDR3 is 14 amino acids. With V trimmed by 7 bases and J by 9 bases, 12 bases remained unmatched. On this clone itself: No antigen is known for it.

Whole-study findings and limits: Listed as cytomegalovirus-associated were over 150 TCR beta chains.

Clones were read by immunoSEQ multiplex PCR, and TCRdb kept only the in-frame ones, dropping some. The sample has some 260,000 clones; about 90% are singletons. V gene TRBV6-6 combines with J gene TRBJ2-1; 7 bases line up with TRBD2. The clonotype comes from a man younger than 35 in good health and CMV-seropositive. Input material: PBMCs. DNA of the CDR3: TGTGCCAGCACTCTCGGGACTACCATCCGTGAGCAGTTCTTC. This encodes CASTLGTTIREQFF.